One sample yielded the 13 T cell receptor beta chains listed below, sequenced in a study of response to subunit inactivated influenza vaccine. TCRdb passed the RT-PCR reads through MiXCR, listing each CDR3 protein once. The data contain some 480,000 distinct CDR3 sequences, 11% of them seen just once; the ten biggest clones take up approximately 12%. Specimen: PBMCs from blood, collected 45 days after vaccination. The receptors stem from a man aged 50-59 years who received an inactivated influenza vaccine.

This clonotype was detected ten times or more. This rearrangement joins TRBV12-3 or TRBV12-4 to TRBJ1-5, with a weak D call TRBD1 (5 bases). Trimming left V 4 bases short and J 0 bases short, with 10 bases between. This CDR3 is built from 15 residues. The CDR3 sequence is CASSWGGNSNQPQHF. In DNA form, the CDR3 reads TGTGCCAGCAGTTGGGGGGGTAATAGCAATCAGCCCCAGCATTTT.

CDR3 in amino acids: CASSFRDRDTDTQYF. As DNA, the CDR3 is TGTGCCAGCAGCTTCCGGGACAGAGACACAGATACGCAGTATTTT. This chain links TRBV7-2 with TRBJ2-3, with 7 bases matching TRBD1. Germline V gives CDR1 SGHTA, CDR2 FQGNSA. The CDR3 has 15 amino acids. V was pared by 3 bases and J by 2 bases, with 5 bases of the junction left unmatched.

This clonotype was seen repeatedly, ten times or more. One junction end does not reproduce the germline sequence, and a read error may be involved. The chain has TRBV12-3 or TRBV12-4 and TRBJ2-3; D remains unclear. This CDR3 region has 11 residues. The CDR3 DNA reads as TGCGCCAGCAGCTTTCTCGATACGCAGTATTTT. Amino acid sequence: CASSFLDTQYF.

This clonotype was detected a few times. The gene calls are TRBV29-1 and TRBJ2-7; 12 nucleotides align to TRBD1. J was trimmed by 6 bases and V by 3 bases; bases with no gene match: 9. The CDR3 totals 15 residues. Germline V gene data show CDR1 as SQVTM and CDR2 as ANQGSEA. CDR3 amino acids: CSVDPTGTGGSEQYF. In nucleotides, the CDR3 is TGCAGCGTTGATCCCACCGGGACAGGGGGCTCCGAGCAGTACTTC.

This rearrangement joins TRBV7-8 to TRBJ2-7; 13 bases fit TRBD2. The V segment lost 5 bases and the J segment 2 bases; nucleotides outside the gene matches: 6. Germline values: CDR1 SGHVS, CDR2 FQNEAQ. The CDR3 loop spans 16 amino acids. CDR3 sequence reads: CASSPMGLAGTYEQYF. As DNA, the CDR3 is TGTGCCAGCAGCCCGATGGGACTAGCGGGAACCTACGAGCAGTACTTC.

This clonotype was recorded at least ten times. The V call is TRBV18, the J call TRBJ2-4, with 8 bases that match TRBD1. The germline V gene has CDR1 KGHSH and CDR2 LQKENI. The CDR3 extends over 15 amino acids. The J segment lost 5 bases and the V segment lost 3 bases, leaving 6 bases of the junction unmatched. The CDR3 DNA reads TGTGCCAGCTCACCGGGGCAGGGGGCCCAAAACATTCAGTACTTC. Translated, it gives CASSPGQGAQNIQYF. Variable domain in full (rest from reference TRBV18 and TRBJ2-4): NAGVMQNPRHLVRRRGQEARLRCSPMKGHSHVYWYRQLPEEGLKFMVYLQKENIIDESGMPKERFSAEFPKEGPSILRIQQVVRGDSAAYFCASSPGQGAQNIQYFGAGTRLSVL.

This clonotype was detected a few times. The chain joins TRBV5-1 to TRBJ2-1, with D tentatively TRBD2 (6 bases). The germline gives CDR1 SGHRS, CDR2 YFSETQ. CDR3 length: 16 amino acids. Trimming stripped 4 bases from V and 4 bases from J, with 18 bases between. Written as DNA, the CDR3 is TGCGCCAGCAGCCCCAACCTAGCGCGGAATTACAATGAGCAGTTCTTC. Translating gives CASSPNLARNYNEQFF.

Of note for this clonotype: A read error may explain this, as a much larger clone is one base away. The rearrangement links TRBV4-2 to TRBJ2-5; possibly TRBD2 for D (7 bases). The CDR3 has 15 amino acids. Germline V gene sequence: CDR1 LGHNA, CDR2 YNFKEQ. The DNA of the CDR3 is TGTGCCAGCGGCCAAGGGGGGGGATCCGGGGAGACCCAGTACTTC. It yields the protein CASGQGGGSGETQYF.

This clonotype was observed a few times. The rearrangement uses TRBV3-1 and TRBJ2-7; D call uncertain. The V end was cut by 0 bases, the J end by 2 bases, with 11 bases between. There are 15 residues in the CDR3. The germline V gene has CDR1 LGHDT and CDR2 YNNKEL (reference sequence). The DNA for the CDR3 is TGTGCCAGCAGCCAAGATCGACTGACAACCTACGAGCAGTACTTC. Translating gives CASSQDRLTTYEQYF.

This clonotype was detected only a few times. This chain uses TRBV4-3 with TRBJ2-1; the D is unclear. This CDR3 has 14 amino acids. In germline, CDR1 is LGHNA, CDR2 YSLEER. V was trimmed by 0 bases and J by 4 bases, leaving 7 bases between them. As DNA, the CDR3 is TGCGCCAGCAGCCAAGATGGTGGGTACAATGAGCAGTTCTTC. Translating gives CASSQDGGYNEQFF.

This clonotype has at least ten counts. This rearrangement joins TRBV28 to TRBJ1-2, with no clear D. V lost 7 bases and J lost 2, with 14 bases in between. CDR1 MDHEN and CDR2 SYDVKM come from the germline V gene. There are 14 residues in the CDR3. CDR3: CASMSPTRNYGYTF. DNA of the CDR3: TGTGCCAGCATGAGTCCTACACGGAACTATGGCTACACCTTC.

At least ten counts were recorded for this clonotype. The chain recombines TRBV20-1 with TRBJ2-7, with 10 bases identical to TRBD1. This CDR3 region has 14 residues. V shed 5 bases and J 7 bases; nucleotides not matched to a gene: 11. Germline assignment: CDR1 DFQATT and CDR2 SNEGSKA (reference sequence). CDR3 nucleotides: TGCAGTGCTCATCTGACAGGGGGCTGGGAAGAGCAGTACTTC. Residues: CSAHLTGGWEEQYF.

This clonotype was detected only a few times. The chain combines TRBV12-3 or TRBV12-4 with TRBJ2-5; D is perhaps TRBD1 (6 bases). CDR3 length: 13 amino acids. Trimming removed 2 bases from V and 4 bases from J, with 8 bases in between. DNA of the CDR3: TGTGCCAGCAGTTTATTCAGGGGAGAGACCCAGTACTTC. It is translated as CASSLFRGETQYF.